This T cell receptor (beta chain) came from a study of T cell responses to AZD1222 COVID-19 vaccine. This table comes from immunoSEQ multiplex PCR, and its TCRdb copy is limited to in-frame clones, with some not included. This sample has 80,000 to 100,000 clones, with 80% to 90% found just once. There are 17 residues in the CDR3. The V segment lost 5 bases and the J segment 6 bases; nucleotides outside the gene matches: 13. Germline-derived CDR1 and CDR2 are PRHDT and FYEKMQ (reference sequence). This sequence joins TRBV13 and TRBJ2-3; TRBD2 matches at 11 bases. Here the sequenced sample was peripheral blood, taken on day 0 of AZD1222 vaccination. This receptor was obtained from an adult in good health. The CDR3 region is CASSLRTSGSGIDTQYF. CDR3 sequence (DNA): TGTGCCAGCAGCCTCAGGACTAGCGGGTCCGGCATTGATACGCAGTATTTT. Full variable domain (remainder filled in from reference TRBV13 and TRBJ2-3): AAGVIQSPRHLIKEKRETATLKCYPIPRHDTVYWYQQGPGQDPQFLISFYEKMQSDKGSIPDRFSAQQFSDYHSELNMSSLELGDSALYFCASSLRTSGSGIDTQYFGPGTRLTVL.